The T cell receptor (beta chain) under discussion was sequenced for a study of human thymus T cells. With 9 bases removed from V and 9 bases from J, the gap between germline ends came to 21 bases. The CDR3 is 14 amino acids. Germline V CDR1 and CDR2: LNHDA, SQIVND (reference sequence). Generated by immunoSEQ multiplex PCR, the TCRdb table keeps only in-frame clones and is missing some. The table shows more than 50,000 clones, with nearly 95% occurring only once. Turning to this clone: Antigen unknown.

Notes on the study in general: Repertoires from thymus and blood appeared to show biased V and J gene usage.

The chain employs TRBV19 and TRBJ2-1; maybe TRBD2 (6 bases). Material: blood. The origin of this receptor is a boy less than two years old with a congenital heart defect but otherwise immunologically healthy. The CDR3 is CASAEGWGPPEQFF. The CDR3 DNA reads TGTGCCAGCGCGGAGGGTTGGGGACCCCCTGAGCAGTTCTTC.